These 11 T cell receptor beta chains were sequenced from one sample in a study of blood T cell repertoires in COVID-19. Clones were read by immunoSEQ multiplex PCR, and TCRdb kept only the in-frame ones, dropping some. There are about 48,000 clones in the sample; roughly 80% occur only once, and 7% to 7.5% lies in the top ten. What was sequenced was peripheral blood. The receptors were gathered from a man aged 40-49 years with acute or convalescent COVID-19.

This rearrangement joins TRBV5-1 to TRBJ1-6; D unresolved. Trimming stripped 1 base from V and 7 bases from J, with 3 bases between. The CDR3 runs to 12 residues. Germline CDR1 reads SGHRS; CDR2 reads YFSETQ. CDR3 loop: CASSLSNSPLHF. The CDR3 nucleotides are TGCGCCAGCAGCTTGTCAAATTCACCCCTCCACTTT.

Only one count was recorded for this clone. This chain links TRBV29-1 with TRBJ1-2; TRBD1 might be the D (6 bases). Germline values: CDR1 SQVTM, CDR2 ANQGSEA. The CDR3 is 14 amino acids. Trimming shortened V by 0 bases and J by 5 bases, and 13 bases separated the two germline ends. The DNA of the CDR3 is TGCAGCGTTGAAGATAGGGGGATGGGATATGGCTACACCTTC. This translates into CSVEDRGMGYGYTF.

This clone was seen just once. The J gene is TRBJ2-3, the V gene TRBV6-1; a possible D gene is TRBD2 (5 bases). The CDR3 runs 16 residues. The V end lost 3 bases, the J end lost 0 bases, and 13 bases lay between the germline ends. Germline V gene sequence: CDR1 MNHNS, CDR2 SASEGT. CDR3 loop: CASSDRGAGSTDTQYF. The DNA of the CDR3 is TGTGCCAGCAGTGATCGGGGAGCAGGTAGCACAGATACGCAGTATTTT.

This chain connects TRBV2 to TRBJ1-4; TRBD1 matches at 9 bases. Trimming removed 6 bases from V and 1 base from J; junction bases left unmatched: 12. Germline V CDR1 and CDR2: SNHLY, FYNNEI. The CDR3 totals 18 residues. The CDR3 reads CASRLGQGQGLTNEKLFF. DNA of the CDR3: TGTGCCAGCAGACTGGGCCAGGGACAGGGCTTAACTAATGAAAAACTGTTTTTT.

The V call is TRBV5-1, the J call TRBJ1-1, with D possibly being TRBD1 (6 bases). This CDR3 contains 14 residues. Germline V gene sequence: CDR1 SGHRS, CDR2 YFSETQ. Trimming removed 0 bases at V and 2 bases at J, with 8 bases between. The CDR3 nucleotides read TGCGCCAGCAGCTTGGTAGGGGGTAACACTGAAGCTTTCTTT. This translates into CASSLVGGNTEAFF.

This clone was picked up one time. This chain links TRBV19 with TRBJ1-1; D is possibly TRBD1 (5 bases). V was shortened by 3 bases and J by 0 bases, with 14 bases between the two germline ends. The CDR3 extends over 16 amino acids. CDR1 is LNHDA, CDR2 SQIVND, per germline (reference sequence). The CDR3, as DNA: TGTGCCAGTAGTATCTCAGGGCTTCGTATGAACACTGAAGCTTTCTTT. Protein product: CASSISGLRMNTEAFF.

Here the CDR3 reads CASSSDRTHTGELFF. The DNA for the CDR3 is TGTGCCAGCAGCAGCGACAGGACCCACACCGGGGAGCTGTTTTTT. This chain joins TRBV7-8 and TRBJ2-2; maybe TRBD1 (6 bases). Germline values: CDR1 SGHVS, CDR2 FQNEAQ. The CDR3 sequence is 15 residues long. The V end lost 5 bases, the J end lost 3 bases, and 13 bases lay between the germline ends. Based on the CDR3 plus reference TRBV7-8 and TRBJ2-2, the full variable domain is GAGVSQSPRYKVAKRGQDVALRCDPISGHVSLFWYQQALGQGPEFLTYFQNEAQLDKSGLPSDRFFAERPEGSVSTLKIQRTQQEDSAVYLCASSSDRTHTGELFFGEGSRLTVL.

V usage is TRBV27 and J usage is TRBJ2-5; D may be TRBD1 (7 bases). The CDR3 loop spans 15 amino acids. Germline V gene lookup returns CDR1 MNHEY and CDR2 SMNVEV (reference sequence). V was clipped by 5 bases and J by 5 bases, with 18 bases between them. CDR3 sequence: CASSTRGGGVETQYF. The CDR3 nucleotides are TGTGCCAGCAGTACCCGTGGAGGGGGCGTTGAGACCCAGTACTTC.

The chain carries TRBV12-3 or TRBV12-4 and TRBJ2-5; D perhaps matches TRBD1 (5 bases). Trimming took 3 bases from V and 5 from J, leaving 10 bases between them. This CDR3 is 13 amino acids long. For the CDR3, the DNA is TGTGCCAGCAGTTTTCAGGGTTCGGAGACCCAGTACTTC. This encodes CASSFQGSETQYF.

The V and J genes are TRBV6-2 or TRBV6-3 and TRBJ1-1, with D hard to call. V lost 3 bases and J lost 4, with 12 bases in between. The CDR3 spans 14 residues. The germline V gene encodes CDR1 MNHEY and CDR2 SVGEGT. The CDR3 region has the DNA TGTGCCAGCAGTTATAGGAGAGATCTCACTGAAGCTTTCTTT. Residues: CASSYRRDLTEAFF.

This clone was counted a few times. This chain connects TRBV5-4 to TRBJ1-1; D is perhaps TRBD1 (6 bases). This CDR3 spans 12 amino acids. Trimming removed 5 bases at V and 2 bases at J, with 7 bases between. Germline CDR1 SGHNT, CDR2 YYREEE (reference sequence). As DNA, the CDR3 is TGTGCCAGCAGACAGGGTAACACTGAAGCTTTCTTT. Protein product: CASRQGNTEAFF. Full variable domain (outside the CDR3, taken from reference TRBV5-4 and TRBJ1-1): ETGVTQSPTHLIKTRGQQVTLRCSSQSGHNTVSWYQQALGQGPQFIFQYYREEENGRGNFPPRFSGLQFPNYSSELNVNALELDDSALYLCASRQGNTEAFFGQGTRLTVV.